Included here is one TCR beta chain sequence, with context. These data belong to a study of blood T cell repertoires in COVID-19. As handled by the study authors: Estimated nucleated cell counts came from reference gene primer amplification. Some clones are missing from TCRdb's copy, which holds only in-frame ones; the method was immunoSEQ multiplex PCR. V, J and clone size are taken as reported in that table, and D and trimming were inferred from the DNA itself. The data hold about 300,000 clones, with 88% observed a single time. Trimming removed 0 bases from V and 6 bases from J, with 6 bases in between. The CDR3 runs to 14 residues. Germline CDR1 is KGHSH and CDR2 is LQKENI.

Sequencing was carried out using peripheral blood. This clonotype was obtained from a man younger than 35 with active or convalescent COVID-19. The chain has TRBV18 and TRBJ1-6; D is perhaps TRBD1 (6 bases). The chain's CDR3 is CASSPPGGNSPLHF. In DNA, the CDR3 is TGTGCCAGCTCACCACCAGGGGGTAATTCACCCCTCCACTTT.